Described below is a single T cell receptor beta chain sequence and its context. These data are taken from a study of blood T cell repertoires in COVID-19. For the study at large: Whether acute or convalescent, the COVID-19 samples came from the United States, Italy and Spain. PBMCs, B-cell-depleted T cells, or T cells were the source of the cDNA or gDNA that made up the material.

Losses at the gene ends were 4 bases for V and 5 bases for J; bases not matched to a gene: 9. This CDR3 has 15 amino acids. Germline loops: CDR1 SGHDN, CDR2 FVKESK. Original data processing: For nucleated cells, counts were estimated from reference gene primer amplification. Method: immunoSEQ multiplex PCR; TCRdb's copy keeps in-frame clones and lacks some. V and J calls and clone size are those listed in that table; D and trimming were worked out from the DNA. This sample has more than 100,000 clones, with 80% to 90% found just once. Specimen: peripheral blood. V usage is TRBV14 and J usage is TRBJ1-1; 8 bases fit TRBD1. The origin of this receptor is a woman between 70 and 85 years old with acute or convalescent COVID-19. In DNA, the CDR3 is TGTGCCAGCAGCCGGGCCCAGGGGGCGGGTACTGAAGCTTTCTTT. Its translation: CASSRAQGAGTEAFF.